This TCR beta chain was found in a study of control samples from healthy donors and cancer patients. In the case of this clone: The junction differs from germline at one of its ends, possibly a read error.

In germline, CDR1 is MNHNS, CDR2 SASEGT. The CDR3 runs to 14 residues. The method was immunoSEQ multiplex PCR; TCRdb's version includes in-frame clones alone and lacks a portion of them. The sample contains around 120,000 clones, 80% to 90% of which appear only once. Sequencing used PBMCs. The receptor's source is a woman in her forties or fifties with colorectal cancer. This chain links TRBV6-1 with TRBJ2-5; TRBD1 might be the D (5 bases). CDR3 nucleotides: TGTGCCAGCAGCGAAGTGGTAGGGGAAGAGACCCAGTACTTC. Translated, it gives CASSEVVGEETQYF.